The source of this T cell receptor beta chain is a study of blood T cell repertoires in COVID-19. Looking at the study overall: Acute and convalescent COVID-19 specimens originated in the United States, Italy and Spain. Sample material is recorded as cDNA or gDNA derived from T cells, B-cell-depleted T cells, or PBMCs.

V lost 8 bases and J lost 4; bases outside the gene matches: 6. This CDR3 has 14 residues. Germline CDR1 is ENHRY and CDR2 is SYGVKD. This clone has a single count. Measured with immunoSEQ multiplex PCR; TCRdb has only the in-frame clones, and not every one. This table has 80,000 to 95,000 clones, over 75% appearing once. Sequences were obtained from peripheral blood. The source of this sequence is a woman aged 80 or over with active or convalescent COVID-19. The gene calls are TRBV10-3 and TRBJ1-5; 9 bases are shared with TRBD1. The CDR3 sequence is CAIGPGTGNQPQHF. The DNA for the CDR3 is TGTGCCATCGGTCCCGGGACAGGGAATCAGCCCCAGCATTTT.